The rows below give T cell receptor beta chains drawn from one sample of a study of OX40 agonist ivuxolimab in advanced cancers. Assay: immunoSEQ multiplex PCR; the TCRdb copy retains only in-frame clones and omits some. The data show tens of thousands of clones, 75% to 95% seen once. The sequencing here drew on CD4+ or CD8+ T cells sorted from blood, taken in a trial of the OX40 agonist ivuxolimab. The receptors derive from an adult with an advanced solid tumor such as melanoma, head and neck, liver or kidney cancer. Each CDR3 is given with its conserved first and last residue. The D gene is left open where the match is weak. Size tells how often a clone was seen (once, few, many) or the class of an expanded clone, and some rows leave it out.

cdr3_nt cdr3_aa j_call clone_size v_call d_call
TGTGCCAGCAGCTTAGCGGGAGGGAACTACAATGAGCAGTTCTTC CASSLAGGNYNEQFF TRBJ2-1 . TRBV11-3 TRBD2
TGCGCCAGCAGCTTGGGGTGGAGCTCCTACGAGCAGTACTTC CASSLGWSSYEQYF TRBJ2-7 . TRBV5-1 .
TGTGCCAGCAGTTATGCTCTAAGCCCCGGCACAGATACGCAGTATTTT CASSYALSPGTDTQYF TRBJ2-3 . TRBV7-2 .
TGCGCCAGCAGCCAAGGTTCTCTAGCGGGAGAAGAGACCCAGTACTTC CASSQGSLAGEETQYF TRBJ2-5 . TRBV4-1 TRBD2
TGTGCCAGCAGCTTGGCAGGGGCCCAAGAGACCCAGTACTTC CASSLAGAQETQYF TRBJ2-5 . TRBV5-5 .
TGCGCCAGCAGCGACCGGACTAGCGACGAGCAGTACTTC CASSDRTSDEQYF TRBJ2-7 . TRBV5-1 TRBD2
TGTGCCAGCAGTACTGGACAGGGCCTAGTAAGTCAGCCCCAGCATTTT CASSTGQGLVSQPQHF TRBJ1-5 . TRBV28 TRBD1
TGTGCCAGCAGCGTCGACAGGGAAAGCTCACCCCTCCACTTT CASSVDRESSPLHF TRBJ1-6 . TRBV6-6 TRBD1
TGTGCCAGTAGTATAGATCTCCGTGACGGTGAAAAACTGTTTTTT CASSIDLRDGEKLFF TRBJ1-4 . TRBV19 .
TGTGCCAGCAGGGAAAGGGGATTCAATCAGCCCCAGCATTTT CASRERGFNQPQHF TRBJ1-5 . TRBV2 .
TGTGCCAGTAGTAGACAGGGGAGCTCCTACAATGAGCAGTTCTTC CASSRQGSSYNEQFF TRBJ2-1 . TRBV19 TRBD1
TGTGCCAGCAGCTTAGGACAGGGCTATGGCTACACCTTC CASSLGQGYGYTF TRBJ1-2 . TRBV7-9 TRBD1
TGTGCCAGCAGCCAGACAGGGGGATTGGTAGCTTTCTTT CASSQTGGLVAFF TRBJ1-1 once TRBV11-2 TRBD1
TGTGCCAGTAGTAGAGAAGACCGAGAGCAGTACTTC CASSREDREQYF TRBJ2-7 . TRBV19 .
TGTGCCAGCAGCTTAATCGACAAGAACTATGGCTACACCTTC CASSLIDKNYGYTF TRBJ1-2 . TRBV6-6 .
TGTGCCAGTAGTGTCCTCGACAGTACCTATCAGCCCCAGCATTTT CASSVLDSTYQPQHF TRBJ1-5 . TRBV19 .
TGTGCCAGCAGCTTAGAGACCGGAGCCTCTGGAAACACCATATATTTT CASSLETGASGNTIYF TRBJ1-3 . TRBV7-2 .
TGCGCCAGCAGCTTGGCCCCGGGACAGGGAGGATCCGAGCAGTACTTC CASSLAPGQGGSEQYF TRBJ2-7 . TRBV5-1 TRBD1
TGCGCCAGCAGCACAGGACTAGCGGGAGGCTCCACAGATACGCAGTATTTT CASSTGLAGGSTDTQYF TRBJ2-3 . TRBV5-1 TRBD2